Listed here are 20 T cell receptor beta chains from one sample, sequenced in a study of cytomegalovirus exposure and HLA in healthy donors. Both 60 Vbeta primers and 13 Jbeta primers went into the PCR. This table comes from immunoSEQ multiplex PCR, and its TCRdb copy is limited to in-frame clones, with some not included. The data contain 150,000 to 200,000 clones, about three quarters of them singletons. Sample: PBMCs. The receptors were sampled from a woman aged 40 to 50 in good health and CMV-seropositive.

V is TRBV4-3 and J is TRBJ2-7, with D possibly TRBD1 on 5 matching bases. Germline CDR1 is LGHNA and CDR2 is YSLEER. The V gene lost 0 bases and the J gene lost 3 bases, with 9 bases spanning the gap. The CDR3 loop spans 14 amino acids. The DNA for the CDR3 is TGCGCCAGCAGCCAAGATGCTAGGGGCTACGAGCAGTACTTC. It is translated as CASSQDARGYEQYF.

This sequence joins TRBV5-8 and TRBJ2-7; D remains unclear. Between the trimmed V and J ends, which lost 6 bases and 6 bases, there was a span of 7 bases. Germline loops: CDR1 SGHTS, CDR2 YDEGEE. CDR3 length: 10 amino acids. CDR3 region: CASTRREQYF. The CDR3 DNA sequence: TGTGCCAGCACTAGGCGCGAGCAGTACTTC.

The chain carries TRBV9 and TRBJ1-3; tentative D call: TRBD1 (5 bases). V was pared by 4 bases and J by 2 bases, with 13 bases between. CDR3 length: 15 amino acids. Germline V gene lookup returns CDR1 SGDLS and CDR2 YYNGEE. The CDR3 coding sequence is TGTGCCAGCAGCCCCGCGGGGGGAACTGGAAACACCATATATTTT. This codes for CASSPAGGTGNTIYF.

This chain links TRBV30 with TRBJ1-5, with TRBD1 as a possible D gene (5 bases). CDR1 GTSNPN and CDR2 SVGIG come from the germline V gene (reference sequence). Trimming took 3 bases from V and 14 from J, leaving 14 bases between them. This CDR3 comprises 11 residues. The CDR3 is CAWSGPGGKHF. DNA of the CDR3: TGTGCCTGGAGCGGCCCGGGGGGGAAGCATTTT.

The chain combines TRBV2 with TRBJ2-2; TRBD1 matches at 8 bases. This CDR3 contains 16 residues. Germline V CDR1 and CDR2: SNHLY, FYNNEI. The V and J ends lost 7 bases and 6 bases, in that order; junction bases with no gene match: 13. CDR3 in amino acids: CASTQGRQGLAGELFF. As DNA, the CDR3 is TGTGCCAGCACCCAGGGGCGACAGGGGTTAGCCGGGGAGCTGTTTTTT.

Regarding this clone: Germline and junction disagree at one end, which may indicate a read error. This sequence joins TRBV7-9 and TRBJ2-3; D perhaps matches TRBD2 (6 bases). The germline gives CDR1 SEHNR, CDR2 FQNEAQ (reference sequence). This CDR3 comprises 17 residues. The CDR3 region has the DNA TGTTCCAGCAGCCTCACTAGCTTAGGTTCCGGCACAGATACGCAGTATTTT. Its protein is CSSSLTSLGSGTDTQYF.

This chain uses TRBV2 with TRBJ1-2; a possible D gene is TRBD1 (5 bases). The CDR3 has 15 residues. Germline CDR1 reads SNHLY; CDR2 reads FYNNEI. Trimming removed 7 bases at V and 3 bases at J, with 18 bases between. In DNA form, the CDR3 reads TGTGCCAGCATCCCTCTAGCGGGGCCAGACTATGGCTACACCTTC. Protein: CASIPLAGPDYGYTF.

The CDR3, as DNA: TGTGCCAGCAGCTTAGCGGGGCCTACTGGCTACACCTTC. As protein: CASSLAGPTGYTF. The chain employs TRBV7-3 and TRBJ1-2, with D maybe TRBD1 (5 bases). Trimming removed 2 bases at V and 7 bases at J, with 11 bases between. The V gene's germline CDR1 is SGHTA and CDR2 FQGTGA. This CDR3 region has 13 residues. The complete variable domain, with remaining parts taken from reference TRBV7-3 and TRBJ1-2, reads GAGVSQTPSNKVTEKGKYVELRCDPISGHTALYWYRQSLGQGPEFLIYFQGTGAADDSGLPNDRFFAVRPEGSVSTLKIQRTERGDSAVYLCASSLAGPTGYTFGSGTRLTVV.

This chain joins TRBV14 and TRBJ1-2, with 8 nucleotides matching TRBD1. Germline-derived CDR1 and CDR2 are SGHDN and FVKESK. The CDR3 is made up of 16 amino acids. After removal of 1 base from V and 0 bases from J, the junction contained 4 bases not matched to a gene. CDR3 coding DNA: TGTGCCAGCAGCCAAGCGGGACAGGCTGCTAACTATGGCTACACCTTC. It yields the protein CASSQAGQAANYGYTF. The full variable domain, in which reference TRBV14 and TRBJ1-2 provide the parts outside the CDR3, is EAGVTQFPSHSVIEKGQTVTLRCDPISGHDNLYWYRRVMGKEIKFLLHFVKESKQDESGMPNNRFLAERTGGTYSTLKVQPAELEDSGVYFCASSQAGQAANYGYTFGSGTRLTVV.

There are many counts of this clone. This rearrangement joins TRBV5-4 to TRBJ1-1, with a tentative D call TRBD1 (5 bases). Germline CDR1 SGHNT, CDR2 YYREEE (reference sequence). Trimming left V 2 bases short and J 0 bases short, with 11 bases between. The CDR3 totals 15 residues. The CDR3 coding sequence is TGTGCCAGCAGCTTTCAGGGCCTAATGAACACTGAAGCTTTCTTT. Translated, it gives CASSFQGLMNTEAFF.

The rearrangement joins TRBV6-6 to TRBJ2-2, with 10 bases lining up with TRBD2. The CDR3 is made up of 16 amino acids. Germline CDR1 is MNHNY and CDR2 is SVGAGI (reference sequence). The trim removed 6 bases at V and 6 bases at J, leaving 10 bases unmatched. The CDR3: CASSHRSSGGAGELFF. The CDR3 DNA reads TGTGCCAGCAGCCACCGGTCGAGCGGGGGGGCCGGGGAGCTGTTTTTT.

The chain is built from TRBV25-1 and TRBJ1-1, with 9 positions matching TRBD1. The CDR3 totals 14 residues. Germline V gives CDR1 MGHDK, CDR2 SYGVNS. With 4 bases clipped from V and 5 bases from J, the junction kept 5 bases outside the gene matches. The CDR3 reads CASSAGTGWTEAFF. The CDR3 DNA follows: TGTGCCAGCAGTGCCGGGACAGGGTGGACTGAAGCTTTCTTT.

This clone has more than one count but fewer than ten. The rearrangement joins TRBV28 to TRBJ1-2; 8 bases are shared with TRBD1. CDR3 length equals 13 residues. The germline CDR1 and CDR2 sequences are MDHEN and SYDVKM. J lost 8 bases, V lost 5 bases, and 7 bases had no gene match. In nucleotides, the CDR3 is TGTGCCAGCAGTAGCGGACAGGGTTTGGGCTACACCTTC. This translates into CASSSGQGLGYTF.

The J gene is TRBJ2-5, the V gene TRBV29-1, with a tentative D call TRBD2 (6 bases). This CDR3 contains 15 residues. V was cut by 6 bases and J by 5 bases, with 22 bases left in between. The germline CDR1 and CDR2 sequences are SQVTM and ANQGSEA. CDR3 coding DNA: TGCAGCGTCCAGACTAGTAGGGGTATTTTGGAGACCCAGTACTTC. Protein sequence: CSVQTSRGILETQYF.

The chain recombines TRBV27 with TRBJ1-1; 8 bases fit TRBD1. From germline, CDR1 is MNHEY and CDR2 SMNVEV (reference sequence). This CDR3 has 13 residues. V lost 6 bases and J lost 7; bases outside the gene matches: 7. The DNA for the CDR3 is TGTGCCAGCAGCGCACAGGGGGTGAATGAAGCTTTCTTT. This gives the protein CASSAQGVNEAFF.

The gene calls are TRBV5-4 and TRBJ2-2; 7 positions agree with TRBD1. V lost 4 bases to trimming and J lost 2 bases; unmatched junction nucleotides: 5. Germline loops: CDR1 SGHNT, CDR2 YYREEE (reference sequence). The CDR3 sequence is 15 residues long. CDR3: CASSKGQVNTGELFF. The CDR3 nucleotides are TGTGCCAGCAGCAAAGGACAGGTCAACACCGGGGAGCTGTTTTTT. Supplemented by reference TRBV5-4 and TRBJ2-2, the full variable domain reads ETGVTQSPTHLIKTRGQQVTLRCSSQSGHNTVSWYQQALGQGPQFIFQYYREEENGRGNFPPRFSGLQFPNYSSELNVNALELDDSALYLCASSKGQVNTGELFFGEGSRLTVL.

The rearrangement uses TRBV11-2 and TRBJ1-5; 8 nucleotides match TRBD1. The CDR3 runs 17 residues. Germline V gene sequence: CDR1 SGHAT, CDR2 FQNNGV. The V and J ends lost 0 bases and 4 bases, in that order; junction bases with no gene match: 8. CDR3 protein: CASSLDVGQGRNQPQHF. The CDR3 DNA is TGTGCCAGCAGCTTAGATGTAGGACAGGGCCGAAATCAGCCCCAGCATTTT.

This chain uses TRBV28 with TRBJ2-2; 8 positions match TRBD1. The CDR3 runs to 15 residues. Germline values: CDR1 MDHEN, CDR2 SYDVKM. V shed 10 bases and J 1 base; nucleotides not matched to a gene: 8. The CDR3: CAISRTGWNTGELFF. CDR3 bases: TGTGCCATCTCGAGGACAGGGTGGAACACCGGGGAGCTGTTTTTT.

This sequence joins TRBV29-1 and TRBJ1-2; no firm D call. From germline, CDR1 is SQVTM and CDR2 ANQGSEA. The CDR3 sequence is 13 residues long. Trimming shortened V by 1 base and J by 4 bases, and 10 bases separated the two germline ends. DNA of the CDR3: TGCAGCGTTGAAGCGGCGTCGGGCTATGGCTACACCTTC. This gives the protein CSVEAASGYGYTF. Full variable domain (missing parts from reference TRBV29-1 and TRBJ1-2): SAVISQKPSRDICQRGTSLTIQCQVDSQVTMMFWYRQQPGQSLTLIATANQGSEATYESGFVIDKFPISRPNLTFSTLTVSNMSPEDSSIYLCSVEAASGYGYTFGSGTRLTVV.

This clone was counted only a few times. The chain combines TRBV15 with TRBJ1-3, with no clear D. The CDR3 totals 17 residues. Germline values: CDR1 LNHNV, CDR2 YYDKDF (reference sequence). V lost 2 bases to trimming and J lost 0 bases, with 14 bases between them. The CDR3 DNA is TGTGCCACCAGCAGATCGAGAGGGTATTCCTCTGGAAACACCATATATTTT. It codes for CATSRSRGYSSGNTIYF.